Listed below are T cell receptor beta chains from one sample, sequenced in a study of CD8 T cells in ankylosing spondylitis. Each CDR3 protein gets one entry after TCRdb re-called the 5' RACE reads with MiXCR. The sample lists 700,000 to 850,000 distinct CDR3 sequences, about 11% occurring once. Sequences were obtained from blood, either unsorted or a sorted T cell fraction (not recorded which). The origin of the receptors is a male donor with ankylosing spondylitis. The CDR3 runs from the conserved cysteine through the conserved F or W. Each record gives: clone size, D gene, J gene, V gene, CDR3 DNA, CDR3 protein. The D gene is left open where the match is weak. Expanded clones are given a class, and other clones once, few, many or no size at all.

>-|-|TRBJ2-1|TRBV5-4
TGTGCCAGCAGCTTGTCTCCCCTCGGTAGGGGTCGGGCAAATGAGCAGTTCTTC
CASSLSPLGRGRANEQFF
>once|TRBD2|TRBJ2-2|TRBV4-2
TGTGCCAGCAGCGGCCTAGCGGGAGGATTTGGCACCGGGGAGCTGTTTTTT
CASSGLAGGFGTGELFF
>-|-|TRBJ2-3|TRBV20-1
TGCAGTGCTCCCCTGGCCTCCACCCTAAACACAGATACGCAGTATTTT
CSAPLASTLNTDTQYF
>many|TRBD1|TRBJ1-1|TRBV20-1
TGCAGTGCTGACAGGGTTAACACTGAAGCTTTCTTT
CSADRVNTEAFF
>many|-|TRBJ1-1|TRBV20-1
TGCAGTGCTAGTGGGGGTGGAAACACTGAAGCTTTCTTT
CSASGGGNTEAFF
>many|-|TRBJ2-1|TRBV20-1
TGCAGTGCTTCTCAGGGGGGATATGAGCAGTTCTTC
CSASQGGYEQFF
>-|-|TRBJ1-1|TRBV3-1
TGTGCCAGCAGCCACCAAGGGGTCACTGAAGCTTTCTTT
CASSHQGVTEAFF
>-|-|TRBJ2-1|TRBV10-3
TGTGCCATCAAACGGATCTACAATGAGCAGTTCTTC
CAIKRIYNEQFF
>many|-|TRBJ2-2|TRBV20-1
TGCAGTGCTAGCCAGGGAAACACCGGGGAGCTGTTTTTT
CSASQGNTGELFF
>-|-|TRBJ1-6|TRBV9
TGTGCCAGCAGCAAAGACAGAATCACTTCACCCCTCCACTTT
CASSKDRITSPLHF
>few|TRBD1|TRBJ1-2|TRBV9
TGTGCCAGCAGCACCGGGACAGCTCTATTCTATGGCTACACCTTC
CASSTGTALFYGYTF